These 27 T cell receptor beta chains were sequenced from one sample in a study of T cell repertoires in cytomegalovirus infection. These receptors are not linked to any known antigen. One entry per CDR3 protein, called by TCRdb with MiXCR from the reads. The sample has roughly 920,000 distinct CDR3 sequences; roughly 31% are singletons. The sequencing used cultured CD8+ T cells from PBMCs, collected from culture after CMV antigen stimulation. The receptors come from a human donor in good health (CMV status not recorded). Some clones in this sample may be carry-over from other donors' samples.

V is TRBV5-1 and J is TRBJ1-1, with 8 bases matching TRBD1. Germline V gives CDR1 SGHRS, CDR2 YFSETQ. The CDR3 runs 14 residues. The J segment lost 4 bases and the V segment lost 4 bases, leaving 6 bases of the junction unmatched. CDR3 DNA sequence: TGCGCCAGCAGCGACAGGGGTGCTCGCACTGAAGCTTTCTTT. It specifies CASSDRGARTEAFF.

This chain connects TRBV28 to TRBJ1-1; D is possibly TRBD1 (6 bases). Germline V gives CDR1 MDHEN, CDR2 SYDVKM. The CDR3 is 14 residues long. The V end was cut by 5 bases, the J end by 5 bases, with 15 bases between. In nucleotides, the CDR3 is TGTGCCAGCAGTGACTTGGACAGAAGTACTGAAGCTTTCTTT. Translated, it gives CASSDLDRSTEAFF.

The gene calls are TRBV6-5 and TRBJ1-6, with no clear D. Trimming cost V 0 bases and J 4 bases, with 10 bases left between them. Germline loops: CDR1 MNHEY, CDR2 SVGAGI. The length of the CDR3 is 16 residues. The CDR3: CASSYSGVQYNSPLHF. In DNA form, the CDR3 reads TGTGCCAGCAGTTACTCCGGAGTCCAGTATAATTCACCCCTCCACTTT.

This chain uses TRBV4-2 with TRBJ1-4; D unresolved. The CDR3 length is 15 residues. The ends were cut back, 0 bases at V and 2 bases at J, with 7 bases in the middle. CDR1 and CDR2 (germline): LGHNA, YNFKEQ. Here the CDR3 DNA reads TGTGCCAGCAGCCAAGATCCGGTGACTAATGAAAAACTGTTTTTT. This codes for CASSQDPVTNEKLFF.

The V gene is TRBV11-2, the J gene TRBJ2-3; D not certain. The CDR3 has 16 amino acids. Germline lookup yields CDR1 SGHAT and CDR2 FQNNGV. Trimming cost V 6 bases and J 1 base, with 17 bases left between them. The CDR3 DNA follows: TGTGCCAGCAGTGAGATGGGGTTTGGGGGCACAGATACGCAGTATTTT. It codes for CASSEMGFGGTDTQYF.

This sequence joins TRBV5-6 and TRBJ2-2; tentatively, D is TRBD1 or TRBD2 (5 bases each). V lost 0 bases and J lost 3, with 12 bases in between. The CDR3 contains 16 residues. Germline lookup yields CDR1 SGHDT and CDR2 YYEEEE. The CDR3 DNA sequence: TGTGCCAGCAGCTTGGCCCGGGACCGATACACCGGGGAGCTGTTTTTT. Its protein product is CASSLARDRYTGELFF.

This clonotype was recorded at least ten times. The chain recombines TRBV7-9 with TRBJ1-3, with unresolved D. Germline V gives CDR1 SEHNR, CDR2 FQNEAQ (reference sequence). The CDR3 is 12 amino acids. V was cut by 4 bases and J by 14 bases, with 15 bases left in between. CDR3 region: CASSSSERKVYF. The CDR3 region has the DNA TGTGCCAGCAGCTCCTCCGAAAGGAAGGTATATTTT.

The chain recombines TRBV18 with TRBJ2-2; D gene ambiguous. This CDR3 is built from 16 residues. Trimming pared 3 bases from V and 0 bases from J, leaving 11 bases between. From germline, CDR1 is KGHSH and CDR2 LQKENI. This chain's CDR3 is CASSPVGAANTGELFF. The DNA for the CDR3 is TGTGCCAGCTCACCTGTTGGAGCCGCGAACACCGGGGAGCTGTTTTTT. Using reference TRBV18 and TRBJ2-2 for the parts outside the CDR3, the full variable domain is NAGVMQNPRHLVRRRGQEARLRCSPMKGHSHVYWYRQLPEEGLKFMVYLQKENIIDESGMPKERFSAEFPKEGPSILRIQQVVRGDSAAYFCASSPVGAANTGELFFGEGSRLTVL.

The chain combines TRBV29-1 with TRBJ2-2; tentatively, D is TRBD2 (7 bases). This CDR3 comprises 14 residues. Trimming took 7 bases from V and 0 from J, leaving 12 bases between them. CDR1 and CDR2 (germline): SQVTM, ANQGSEA. CDR3 residues: CSAGGAPNTGELFF. The CDR3 bases are TGCAGCGCTGGGGGGGCCCCGAACACCGGGGAGCTGTTTTTT.

This chain uses TRBV24-1 with TRBJ1-5; maybe TRBD1 (5 bases). V was pared by 9 bases and J by 3 bases, with 8 bases between. Germline CDR1 reads KGHDR; CDR2 reads SFDVKD. This CDR3 is 12 amino acids long. The CDR3 DNA follows: TGTGCCACCGGGGGGGACAATCAGCCCCAGCATTTT. This codes for CATGGDNQPQHF.

The CDR3 spells CASSRTSVGPQHF. In DNA form, the CDR3 reads TGTGCCAGCAGTAGGACCTCGGTAGGGCCCCAGCATTTT. The V call is TRBV27, the J call TRBJ1-5; D is unclear. The CDR3 sequence is 13 residues long. V was shortened by 5 bases and J by 9 bases, with 14 bases between the two germline ends. CDR1 is MNHEY, CDR2 SMNVEV, per germline (reference sequence).

This clonotype was detected ten times or more. The rearrangement uses TRBV7-6 and TRBJ1-4, with D hard to call. V lost 1 base to trimming and J lost 8 bases, with 8 bases between them. In germline, CDR1 is SGHVS, CDR2 FNYEAQ. This CDR3 has 13 amino acids. The CDR3 nucleotides read TGTGCCAGCAGCTTAGAACCGGAGGAAAAACTGTTTTTT. Translating gives CASSLEPEEKLFF.

The chain recombines TRBV20-1 with TRBJ2-7; D perhaps matches TRBD2 (5 bases). V was cut by 4 bases and J by 7 bases, with 23 bases left in between. This CDR3 spans 15 amino acids. Germline CDR1 DFQATT, CDR2 SNEGSKA (reference sequence). CDR3 coding DNA: TGCAGTGCTATTTTTCGGGCACCTAGCTTTGGGGAGCAGTACTTC. Residues: CSAIFRAPSFGEQYF.

This chain uses TRBV19 with TRBJ1-5, with a possible D match to TRBD1 (6 bases). V lost 1 base to trimming and J lost 9 bases, with 16 bases between them. CDR1 is LNHDA and CDR2 is SQIVND in the germline V gene (reference sequence). This CDR3 is 15 amino acids long. CDR3 residues: CASSIAGGGWLPQHF. In DNA form, the CDR3 reads TGTGCCAGTAGTATAGCCGGGGGCGGATGGCTGCCCCAGCATTTT. Together with reference TRBV19 and TRBJ1-5, the CDR3 gives the full variable domain: DGGITQSPKYLFRKEGQNVTLSCEQNLNHDAMYWYRQDPGQGLRLIYYSQIVNDFQKGDIAEGYSVSREKKESFPLTVTSAQKNPTAFYLCASSIAGGGWLPQHFGDGTRLSIL.

This clonotype was picked up many times. CDR3 DNA sequence: TGTGCCAGCAGCTTAGTGACTTTCTACAATGAGCAGTTCTTC. It translates to CASSLVTFYNEQFF. V gene TRBV7-8 combines with J gene TRBJ2-1; D unclear. Germline loops: CDR1 SGHVS, CDR2 FQNEAQ. V was shortened by 1 base and J by 3 bases, with 7 bases between the two germline ends. This CDR3 has 14 amino acids.

This clonotype was seen repeatedly, ten times or more. The chain combines TRBV7-6 with TRBJ1-1; no definite D call. The germline V gene has CDR1 SGHVS and CDR2 FNYEAQ. The CDR3 contains 16 residues. V was cut by 5 bases and J by 7 bases, with 23 bases left in between. CDR3 sequence (DNA): TGTGCCAGCAGCCCAGGACTTAGCGGGGATTATAATGAAGCTTTCTTT. Translation: CASSPGLSGDYNEAFF.

In its sample, this clonotype was seen a few times. V usage is TRBV19 and J usage is TRBJ2-1; D unresolved. V was cut by 3 bases and J by 0 bases, with 12 bases left in between. The V gene's germline CDR1 is LNHDA and CDR2 SQIVND (reference sequence). This CDR3 comprises 16 residues. The CDR3 sequence is CASSMVLTSSYNEQFF. In DNA, the CDR3 is TGTGCCAGTAGTATGGTTCTCACGAGCTCCTACAATGAGCAGTTCTTC.

This chain uses TRBV19 with TRBJ2-1; the D call may be TRBD1 or TRBD2 (5 bases each). V was shortened by 2 bases and J by 2 bases, with 13 bases between the two germline ends. Germline values: CDR1 LNHDA, CDR2 SQIVND (reference sequence). This CDR3 is built from 16 residues. CDR3 DNA sequence: TGTGCCAGTAGTATACTTACCGGGACCCCCTACAATGAGCAGTTCTTC. This sequence encodes CASSILTGTPYNEQFF.

The table lists this clonotype with a count of one. The gene calls are TRBV12-3 or TRBV12-4 and TRBJ2-1; the D is unclear. This CDR3 is built from 15 residues. V was trimmed by 6 bases and J by 0 bases, leaving 12 bases between them. The CDR3 region is CASRHTLSSYNEQFF. DNA of the CDR3: TGTGCCAGCAGGCACACCTTGAGCTCCTACAATGAGCAGTTCTTC.

This rearrangement joins TRBV5-6 to TRBJ2-1; either TRBD1 or TRBD2 may fit D (5 bases each). Per the germline V gene, CDR1 is SGHDT and CDR2 is YYEEEE. This CDR3 is 15 amino acids long. The V and J ends lost 5 bases and 7 bases respectively, with 19 bases between them. The CDR3 DNA follows: TGTGCCAGCAGAACTCGGTGGGGGAAGGGGAATGAGCAGTTCTTC. Protein: CASRTRWGKGNEQFF. Full variable domain (outside the CDR3, taken from reference TRBV5-6 and TRBJ2-1): DAGVTQSPTHLIKTRGQQVTLRCSPKSGHDTVSWYQQALGQGPQFIFQYYEEEERQRGNFPDRFSGHQFPNYSSELNVNALLLGDSALYLCASRTRWGKGNEQFFGPGTRLTVL.

In its sample, this clonotype was seen a few times. The rearrangement joins TRBV12-3 or TRBV12-4 to TRBJ1-1; 9 positions match TRBD1. The CDR3 contains 15 residues. V gave up 5 bases and J gave up 7 bases; unmatched junction bases: 11. For the CDR3, the DNA is TGTGCCAGCAGTGACGAACCGGGACAGGGTTTTGAAGCTTTCTTT. This translates into CASSDEPGQGFEAFF.

A few counts support this clonotype. The chain couples TRBV6-1 to TRBJ2-6, with D tentatively TRBD2 (5 bases). This CDR3 region has 15 residues. CDR1 is MNHNS and CDR2 is SASEGT in the germline V gene. V lost 6 bases and J lost 3, with 12 bases in between. The CDR3 sequence is CASRPRGLGANVLTF. The DNA of the CDR3 is TGTGCCAGCAGGCCTAGAGGGCTTGGGGCCAACGTCCTGACTTTC.

The chain is built from TRBV25-1 and TRBJ1-2; D is possibly TRBD1 (5 bases). CDR1 and CDR2 (germline): MGHDK, SYGVNS. The germline V and J ends were trimmed by 4 bases and 7 bases, with 10 bases remaining between them. This CDR3 has 12 residues. CDR3 residues: CASSVQGGGYTF. In DNA, the CDR3 is TGTGCCAGCAGTGTCCAGGGAGGTGGCTACACCTTC.

The CDR3 region is CAISHGQSYEQYV. CDR3 DNA: TGTGCCATCAGTCACGGACAATCCTACGAGCAGTACGTC. The gene calls are TRBV10-3 and TRBJ2-7; a weak D match, TRBD1 (5 bases). CDR1 is ENHRY, CDR2 SYGVKD, per germline. Trimming removed 5 bases at V and 1 base at J, with 9 bases between. The CDR3 sequence is 13 residues long.

This clonotype occurred once. This sequence joins TRBV15 and TRBJ2-2; 7 nucleotides align to TRBD1. The germline gives CDR1 LNHNV, CDR2 YYDKDF (reference sequence). This CDR3 is 16 amino acids long. The trim removed 3 bases at V and 6 bases at J, leaving 10 bases unmatched. CDR3 bases: TGTGCCACCAGCAGGTCCGAGGGACAGTTCGCCGGGGAGCTGTTTTTT. This encodes CATSRSEGQFAGELFF.

This clonotype showed up just a few times. The genes are TRBV4-3 and TRBJ2-1, with 10 bases lining up with TRBD2. V gave up 0 bases and J gave up 0 bases; unmatched junction bases: 5. The CDR3 consists of 18 residues. Germline V gene lookup returns CDR1 LGHNA and CDR2 YSLEER. CDR3 residues: CASSQDLIAGGSYNEQFF. The DNA of the CDR3 is TGCGCCAGCAGCCAAGATTTAATAGCGGGGGGCTCCTACAATGAGCAGTTCTTC.

The table lists this clonotype with a few counts. The J gene is TRBJ2-5, the V gene TRBV2; 8 bases map to TRBD2. The CDR3 is 14 residues long. CDR1 is SNHLY, CDR2 FYNNEI, per germline. Germline trimming cut 1 base from V and 3 bases from J; bases unmatched to any gene: 1. The CDR3 sequence is CASSEELAEETQYF. The CDR3, as DNA: TGTGCCAGCAGTGAAGAACTAGCGGAAGAGACCCAGTACTTC.